This is a list of T cell receptor beta chains from one sample in a study of cytomegalovirus exposure and HLA in healthy donors. Clones were sequenced by immunoSEQ multiplex PCR, and TCRdb holds only the in-frame ones, with some missing. The table shows tens of thousands of clones, with around 94% occurring only once. The source material was PBMCs. These TCRs come from a woman younger than 35 in good health and CMV-seropositive. CDR3s include the opening cysteine and the closing phenylalanine or tryptophan. The order of the fields is D gene, clone size, J gene, V gene, CDR3 protein, CDR3 DNA. The D gene is left open where the match is weak. The size field is filled for only some rows; it gives once, few, many or a size class.

d_call: .
clone_size: .
j_call: TRBJ2-1
v_call: TRBV19
cdr3_aa: CASRNEGGSYNEQFF
cdr3_nt: TGTGCCAGTAGAAACGAAGGGGGCTCCTACAATGAGCAGTTCTTC

d_call: .
clone_size: .
j_call: TRBJ1-1
v_call: TRBV5-1
cdr3_aa: CASSLASGGEAFF
cdr3_nt: TGCGCCAGCAGCTTGGCTTCGGGGGGAGAAGCTTTCTTT

d_call: .
clone_size: .
j_call: TRBJ2-1
v_call: TRBV28
cdr3_aa: CASSLGVRMSEQFF
cdr3_nt: TGTGCCAGCAGTTTAGGAGTCAGAATGTCTGAGCAGTTCTTC

d_call: .
clone_size: .
j_call: TRBJ2-7
v_call: TRBV14
cdr3_aa: CASSQEFATYEQYF
cdr3_nt: TGTGCCAGCAGCCAAGAGTTTGCTACCTACGAGCAGTACTTC

d_call: .
clone_size: .
j_call: TRBJ2-4
v_call: TRBV28
cdr3_aa: CASSEQTQGQYF
cdr3_nt: TGTGCCAGCAGTGAACAAACTCAGGGGCAGTACTTC

d_call: .
clone_size: .
j_call: TRBJ1-5
v_call: TRBV2
cdr3_aa: CASSENTGNQPQHF
cdr3_nt: TGTGCCAGCAGTGAAAATACAGGGAATCAGCCCCAGCATTTT

d_call: TRBD2
clone_size: once
j_call: TRBJ2-1
v_call: TRBV28
cdr3_aa: CASSLPGTSGYNEQFF
cdr3_nt: TGTGCCAGCAGTTTGCCCGGGACTAGCGGTTACAATGAGCAGTTCTTC

d_call: .
clone_size: .
j_call: TRBJ1-1
v_call: TRBV11-3
cdr3_aa: CASSLGQDNTEAFF
cdr3_nt: TGTGCCAGCAGCTTAGGACAGGATAACACTGAAGCTTTCTTT

d_call: .
clone_size: .
j_call: TRBJ1-1
v_call: TRBV5-6
cdr3_aa: CASSPTGTTTEAFF
cdr3_nt: TGTGCCAGCAGCCCAACCGGGACAACCACAGAAGCTTTCTTT

d_call: TRBD2
clone_size: .
j_call: TRBJ2-1
v_call: TRBV9
cdr3_aa: CASSTYSGSGSYNEQFF
cdr3_nt: TGTGCCAGCAGCACCTATAGCGGGAGTGGGTCCTACAATGAGCAGTTCTTC

d_call: TRBD1
clone_size: .
j_call: TRBJ2-7
v_call: TRBV25-1
cdr3_aa: CASRAGTGVDEQYF
cdr3_nt: TGTGCCAGCAGGGCCGGGACAGGGGTCGACGAGCAGTACTTC

d_call: TRBD2
clone_size: .
j_call: TRBJ2-5
v_call: TRBV7-2
cdr3_aa: CASSSRGAGGAAQETQYF
cdr3_nt: TGTGCCAGCAGCTCCCGTGGGGCGGGGGGGGCAGCACAAGAGACCCAGTACTTC

d_call: .
clone_size: .
j_call: TRBJ2-7
v_call: TRBV4-2
cdr3_aa: CASSQGRAEQYF
cdr3_nt: TGTGCCAGCAGCCAAGGCAGGGCCGAGCAGTACTTC

d_call: TRBD2
clone_size: .
j_call: TRBJ2-2
v_call: TRBV5-1
cdr3_aa: CASSLLSGGSTGELFF
cdr3_nt: TGCGCCAGCAGCTTGCTTAGCGGGGGTTCCACCGGGGAGCTGTTTTTT

d_call: .
clone_size: .
j_call: TRBJ1-4
v_call: TRBV6-5
cdr3_aa: CASRKAPQINEKLFF
cdr3_nt: TGTGCCAGCAGGAAAGCGCCCCAGATTAATGAAAAACTGTTTTTT

d_call: TRBD1
clone_size: once
j_call: TRBJ1-4
v_call: TRBV7-6
cdr3_aa: CASSLFSPTGAARNEKLFF
cdr3_nt: TGTGCCAGCAGCTTATTCTCGCCGACAGGGGCGGCAAGGAATGAAAAACTGTTTTTT

d_call: .
clone_size: .
j_call: TRBJ2-7
v_call: TRBV5-8
cdr3_aa: CASSLEWSSPYEQYF
cdr3_nt: TGTGCCAGCAGCTTGGAATGGAGCTCCCCCTACGAGCAGTACTTC

d_call: .
clone_size: .
j_call: TRBJ2-7
v_call: TRBV6-1
cdr3_aa: CASSQNSRAEQYF
cdr3_nt: TGTGCCAGCAGCCAAAATTCCAGGGCCGAGCAGTACTTC

d_call: TRBD2
clone_size: .
j_call: TRBJ2-3
v_call: TRBV28
cdr3_aa: CASSPLPRLATDTQYF
cdr3_nt: TGTGCCAGCAGTCCCCTCCCCCGACTAGCAACAGATACGCAGTATTTT

d_call: TRBD1
clone_size: .
j_call: TRBJ2-3
v_call: TRBV23-1
cdr3_aa: CASSHSGQGAISTDTQYF
cdr3_nt: TGCGCCAGCAGTCATTCGGGACAGGGGGCGATCAGCACAGATACGCAGTATTTT

d_call: TRBD2
clone_size: .
j_call: TRBJ2-7
v_call: TRBV7-2
cdr3_aa: CASSLRRESYEQYF
cdr3_nt: TGTGCCAGCAGCTTACGGCGGGAGTCCTACGAGCAGTACTTC

d_call: TRBD2
clone_size: once
j_call: TRBJ2-1
v_call: TRBV4-2
cdr3_aa: CASSQFPGLELGYNEQFF
cdr3_nt: TGTGCCAGCAGCCAATTCCCCGGACTAGAATTGGGATACAATGAGCAGTTCTTC

d_call: .
clone_size: .
j_call: TRBJ2-3
v_call: TRBV4-1
cdr3_aa: CASSQDPPTRSTDTQYF
cdr3_nt: TGCGCCAGCAGCCAAGATCCCCCCACGAGGAGCACAGATACGCAGTATTTT

d_call: TRBD1
clone_size: .
j_call: TRBJ2-5
v_call: TRBV9
cdr3_aa: CASSPGGETQYF
cdr3_nt: TGTGCCAGCAGCCCAGGGGGAGAGACCCAGTACTTC

d_call: TRBD2
clone_size: .
j_call: TRBJ2-5
v_call: TRBV30
cdr3_aa: CAWSLSGGTGTQYF
cdr3_nt: TGTGCCTGGAGTTTGAGCGGGGGAACTGGGACCCAGTACTTC

d_call: TRBD1
clone_size: .
j_call: TRBJ2-2
v_call: TRBV7-7
cdr3_aa: CASRLDRAGTGELFF
cdr3_nt: TGTGCTAGCAGGTTGGACAGGGCTGGCACCGGGGAGCTGTTTTTT

d_call: .
clone_size: .
j_call: TRBJ2-7
v_call: TRBV6-1
cdr3_aa: CASSEVIPDEQYF
cdr3_nt: TGTGCCAGCAGTGAAGTTATACCGGACGAGCAGTACTTC

d_call: TRBD2
clone_size: .
j_call: TRBJ2-1
v_call: TRBV7-2
cdr3_aa: CASSGRGLAGGNEQFF
cdr3_nt: TGTGCCAGCAGCGGAAGGGGACTAGCGGGAGGAAATGAGCAGTTCTTC

d_call: TRBD1
clone_size: .
j_call: TRBJ2-2
v_call: TRBV18
cdr3_aa: CASSPINDRVTTGELFF
cdr3_nt: TGTGCCAGCTCACCCATCAACGACAGGGTGACGACCGGGGAGCTGTTTTTT

d_call: TRBD2
clone_size: .
j_call: TRBJ2-1
v_call: TRBV7-7
cdr3_aa: CASSSLAGESYNEQFF
cdr3_nt: TGTGCTAGCAGCTCTTTAGCGGGGGAATCCTACAATGAGCAGTTCTTC

d_call: TRBD1
clone_size: .
j_call: TRBJ2-2
v_call: TRBV27
cdr3_aa: CASSLAGTGSGTGELFF
cdr3_nt: TGTGCCAGCAGTTTAGCGGGGACAGGGAGCGGAACCGGGGAGCTGTTTTTT

d_call: .
clone_size: .
j_call: TRBJ2-1
v_call: TRBV6-5
cdr3_aa: CASSFTISSYNEQFF
cdr3_nt: TGTGCCAGCAGTTTTACTATCTCCTCCTACAATGAGCAGTTCTTC

d_call: .
clone_size: .
j_call: TRBJ2-5
v_call: TRBV6-4
cdr3_aa: CASSGETQYF
cdr3_nt: TGTGCCAGCAGCGGGGAGACCCAGTACTTC

d_call: .
clone_size: .
j_call: TRBJ1-2
v_call: TRBV19
cdr3_aa: CASSMEGSYGYTF
cdr3_nt: TGTGCCAGTAGTATGGAGGGGAGCTATGGCTACACCTTC

d_call: TRBD1
clone_size: .
j_call: TRBJ2-7
v_call: TRBV7-9
cdr3_aa: CASSLGQGGQYF
cdr3_nt: TGTGCCAGCAGCTTAGGACAGGGTGGGCAGTACTTC

d_call: TRBD2
clone_size: .
j_call: TRBJ2-2
v_call: TRBV5-1
cdr3_aa: CASSLAAGTSGRLTGELFF
cdr3_nt: TGCGCCAGCAGCTTGGCCGCGGGGACTAGCGGGAGGTTAACCGGGGAGCTGTTTTTT

d_call: .
clone_size: .
j_call: TRBJ1-1
v_call: TRBV6-5
cdr3_aa: CASSYSRGSTEAFF
cdr3_nt: TGTGCCAGCAGTTACTCTCGAGGTAGCACTGAAGCTTTCTTT

d_call: TRBD1
clone_size: .
j_call: TRBJ2-3
v_call: TRBV29-1
cdr3_aa: CSGTPVGQGATDTQYF
cdr3_nt: TGCAGCGGAACTCCAGTGGGACAGGGGGCAACAGATACGCAGTATTTT

d_call: TRBD1
clone_size: once
j_call: TRBJ2-3
v_call: TRBV6-5
cdr3_aa: CASRGQNLDTQYF
cdr3_nt: TGTGCCAGCAGGGGACAGAACCTAGATACGCAGTATTTT

d_call: TRBD1
clone_size: .
j_call: TRBJ1-2
v_call: TRBV19
cdr3_aa: CASKTGQRGDYGYTF
cdr3_nt: TGTGCCAGTAAGACAGGGCAAAGAGGGGACTATGGCTACACCTTC

d_call: .
clone_size: .
j_call: TRBJ1-4
v_call: TRBV14
cdr3_aa: CASSQGGEKLFF
cdr3_nt: TGTGCCAGCAGCCAAGGAGGGGAAAAACTGTTTTTT

d_call: TRBD2
clone_size: .
j_call: TRBJ2-7
v_call: TRBV28
cdr3_aa: CASSFAGGGYEQYF
cdr3_nt: TGTGCCAGCAGTTTTGCCGGGGGAGGGTACGAGCAGTACTTC

d_call: TRBD2
clone_size: .
j_call: TRBJ2-1
v_call: TRBV5-4
cdr3_aa: CASSSSGRSRNEQFF
cdr3_nt: TGTGCCAGCAGCTCTAGCGGGAGGTCAAGGAATGAGCAGTTCTTC

d_call: TRBD2
clone_size: .
j_call: TRBJ2-5
v_call: TRBV28
cdr3_aa: CASSAPGLAGKETQYF
cdr3_nt: TGTGCCAGCAGCGCACCCGGACTAGCGGGGAAAGAGACCCAGTACTTC

d_call: TRBD2
clone_size: .
j_call: TRBJ2-2
v_call: TRBV7-3
cdr3_aa: CASSLKAGVTGELFF
cdr3_nt: TGTGCCAGCAGCTTAAAAGCGGGAGTAACCGGGGAGCTGTTTTTT